This T cell receptor (beta chain) comes out of a study of identical twins. Per the germline V gene, CDR1 is SGHVS and CDR2 is FNYEAQ. Trimming removed 4 bases at V and 6 bases at J, with 10 bases between. The CDR3 is 13 residues long. TCRdb reanalysed the 5' RACE reads using MiXCR and keeps one entry per CDR3 protein. The table lists about 890,000 distinct CDR3 sequences, 9% to 15% of them singletons, with 1.5% to 2% in the top ten. These data were also reused for a study on yellow fever vaccine responses in identical twins.

The specimen was PBMCs. The TCR sequence derives from a woman under 30 in good health. The chain combines TRBV7-6 with TRBJ1-5; tentative D call: TRBD1 (5 bases). The CDR3 loop is CASSWEGTQPQHF. The DNA for the CDR3 is TGTGCCAGCAGCTGGGAGGGGACTCAGCCCCAGCATTTT.